These 9 T cell receptor beta chains originate from one sample sequenced in a study of T-cell memory formation after mild COVID-19. Each CDR3 protein is one row after TCRdb ran MiXCR on the 5' RACE reads. The sample lists 140,000 or so distinct CDR3 sequences, 6% to 7% occurring once. Input material: PBMCs or a T cell subset sorted from them (not recorded which). The receptors derive from an adult woman who had mild COVID-19 (a few samples of this study predate the infection). Cell type and time point are not known.

This clonotype occurred a few times. The gene calls are TRBV5-6 and TRBJ1-5; 12 bases fit TRBD1. With 4 bases clipped from V and 6 bases from J, the junction kept 5 bases outside the gene matches. The CDR3 runs to 15 residues. Germline CDR1 and CDR2: SGHDT and YYEEEE. CDR3 sequence: CASSRDRGRSQPQHF. Here the CDR3 DNA reads TGTGCCAGCAGCCGGGACAGGGGGCGATCTCAGCCCCAGCATTTT.

This clonotype has a handful of counts. V and J are TRBV2 and TRBJ2-2; D may be TRBD1 (6 bases). The CDR3 consists of 16 residues. Trimming removed 1 base from V and 1 base from J, with 10 bases in between. Germline V gene lookup returns CDR1 SNHLY and CDR2 FYNNEI. CDR3 in DNA: TGTGCCAGCAGTGAAGAAGGACAGCGGAACACCGGGGAGCTGTTTTTT. Encoded protein: CASSEEGQRNTGELFF.

This clonotype has a count of ten or more. V is TRBV6-2 or TRBV6-3 and J is TRBJ2-7, with D perhaps TRBD2 (5 bases). CDR1 and CDR2 from the germline V gene are MNHEY and SVGEGT. Deletions cut 6 bases from V and 1 base from J, with 7 bases between. The CDR3 sequence is 12 residues long. CDR3 loop: CASSGGSYEQYF. The CDR3 nucleotides are TGTGCCAGCAGCGGAGGATCCTACGAGCAGTACTTC.

This rearrangement joins TRBV7-2 to TRBJ2-3; possibly TRBD2 for D (5 bases). Germline CDR1 is SGHTA and CDR2 is FQGNSA. CDR3 length equals 14 residues. CDR3: CAEGSTPSTDTQYF. The CDR3 DNA sequence: TGTGCAGAAGGGAGTACACCTAGCACAGATACGCAGTATTTT.

This clonotype was counted between two and nine times. This chain connects TRBV2 to TRBJ2-1; 7 nucleotides agree with TRBD1. The germline V gene has CDR1 SNHLY and CDR2 FYNNEI. The CDR3 spans 15 residues. V shed 4 bases, J shed 7 bases, and the junction held 10 bases outside the gene matches. The CDR3 reads CASSGDSFPPNEQFF. CDR3 coding DNA: TGTGCCAGCAGTGGGGACAGCTTCCCTCCAAATGAGCAGTTCTTC.

This clonotype was recorded many times. V usage is TRBV29-1 and J usage is TRBJ1-1; D is possibly TRBD1 (5 bases). Trimming cost V 6 bases and J 1 base, with 9 bases left between them. Germline V gene lookup returns CDR1 SQVTM and CDR2 ANQGSEA. The CDR3 totals 12 residues. Here the CDR3 DNA reads TGCAGCGTAGTCGGACAGAACACTGAAGCTTTCTTT. Its translation is CSVVGQNTEAFF.

This clonotype was seen repeatedly, ten times or more. CDR3 residues: CASSQVPSYNEQFF. CDR3 in DNA: TGTGCCAGCAGCCAGGTACCCTCCTACAATGAGCAGTTCTTC. This chain uses TRBV7-9 with TRBJ2-1; D is unresolved. The V end lost 5 bases, the J end lost 0 bases, and 8 bases lay between the germline ends. The germline CDR1 and CDR2 sequences are SEHNR and FQNEAQ (reference sequence). The CDR3 runs 14 residues.

This chain links TRBV27 with TRBJ1-1; D ambiguous. V lost 4 bases and J lost 8, with 8 bases in between. The CDR3 extends over 11 amino acids. Germline lookup yields CDR1 MNHEY and CDR2 SMNVEV (reference sequence). CDR3 sequence: CASSSWAEAFF. Here the CDR3 DNA reads TGTGCCAGCAGTTCCTGGGCCGAAGCTTTCTTT.

This clonotype showed up many times. This chain joins TRBV25-1 and TRBJ2-7; unclear D gene. This CDR3 has 13 amino acids. Deletions cut 2 bases from V and 5 bases from J, with 10 bases between. From germline, CDR1 is MGHDK and CDR2 SYGVNS. The CDR3 bases are TGTGCCAGCAGTGAAGTTGGGGTCCACGAGCAGTACTTC. It encodes CASSEVGVHEQYF.